Sequencing of this TCR beta chain was carried out in a study of cytomegalovirus exposure and HLA in healthy donors. Study observations and caveats: Altogether, 150 or so TCR beta chains were recorded as cytomegalovirus-associated.

The repertoire was sequenced with immunoSEQ multiplex PCR; TCRdb's copy has only in-frame clones and lacks some. In the table there are around 180,000 clones, around 86% of which are singletons. The germline V and J ends were trimmed by 6 bases and 3 bases, with 15 bases remaining between them. The CDR3 extends over 14 amino acids. Germline-derived CDR1 and CDR2 are LNHDA and SQIVND (reference sequence). A remark on this clone: Its cognate antigen is unknown.

Sequencing was done on a sample of PBMCs. The receptor comes from a woman between 18 and 29 years old in good health and CMV-seronegative. The chain links TRBV19 to TRBJ2-7, with D possibly matching TRBD1 (5 bases). The DNA for the CDR3 is TGTGCCAGTAGCTCCCCCAGGGCCAACTACGAGCAGTACTTC. Translation: CASSSPRANYEQYF.